This entry concerns a single T cell receptor beta chain. The antigen remains undetermined. This sample's time point: 20-29 weeks after completion of therapy. The sample comes from a study of T cell therapy after organ transplantation. Study summary: Blood for the long-term post-therapy sample came 20 to 29 weeks after therapy.

Germline V CDR1 and CDR2: SGHAT, FQDESV (reference sequence). CDR3 size: 16 residues. J gave up 3 bases and V 2 bases, and 9 bases lay outside the gene matches. Clones were sequenced by immunoSEQ multiplex PCR, and TCRdb holds only the in-frame ones, with some missing. The table lists around 19,000 clones, roughly 84% of them singletons. This chain joins TRBV11-1 and TRBJ1-1, with 7 bases that match TRBD1. The input for sequencing was CD8+ T cells from blood, taken after autologous CMV-specific T cell therapy. This TCR derives from a human patient who had received a solid organ transplant and had CMV disease. Some of these T cells may belong to the graft donor. CDR3 DNA: TGTGCCAGCAGCTTACAGACAGGGCTGGGAGACACTGAAGCTTTCTTT. Its protein product is CASSLQTGLGDTEAFF.